This T cell receptor (beta chain) is drawn from a study of memory B cells and T cells in multiple sclerosis. CDR1 MRHNA and CDR2 SNTAGT come from the germline V gene. The CDR3 runs to 15 residues. Trimming removed 2 bases from V and 9 bases from J; junction bases left unmatched: 1. This clone has only a few counts. Generated by immunoSEQ multiplex PCR, the TCRdb table keeps only in-frame clones and is missing some. The sample lists fewer than 8,000 clones, around 58% occurring once. The sequence derives from a human donor with multiple sclerosis. The rearrangement uses TRBV6-4 and TRBJ2-1, with 16 bases aligning to TRBD2. The source material was memory (CD45RO+) CD8+ T cells from blood. In DNA form, the CDR3 reads TGTGCCAGCAGTGACGGGACTAGCGGGGGGGCTGAGCAGTTCTTC. Its protein product is CASSDGTSGGAEQFF.